This TCR beta chain appears in the sequencing data of a study of T cell responses to AZD1222 COVID-19 vaccine. Whole-study findings and limits: Repertoires were sampled only after the peak T cell response. In the spike-specific TCR repertoire, nearly half reportedly target unmutated variant regions. An increase in Spike-specific TCR breadth and depth was observed after two AZD1222 doses.

Produced via immunoSEQ multiplex PCR; TCRdb's table is partial and in-frame only. The top ten hold 10% to 15% of the sample, which has 75,000 to 95,000 clones, 70% to 90% seen once. Germline V CDR1 and CDR2: SGDLS, YYNGEE. With V trimmed by 1 base and J by 4 bases, 10 bases remained unmatched. The CDR3 extends over 17 amino acids. With regard to this clone: Its antigen remains unknown.

The chain carries TRBV9 and TRBJ1-3; 8 positions agree with TRBD1. The material sequenced was peripheral blood, taken on day 0 of AZD1222 vaccination. The clonotype originates from an adult in good health. DNA of the CDR3: TGTGCCAGCAGCGTAACCACAGGGGGTTTTCAGGGAAACACCATATATTTT. Residues: CASSVTTGGFQGNTIYF.